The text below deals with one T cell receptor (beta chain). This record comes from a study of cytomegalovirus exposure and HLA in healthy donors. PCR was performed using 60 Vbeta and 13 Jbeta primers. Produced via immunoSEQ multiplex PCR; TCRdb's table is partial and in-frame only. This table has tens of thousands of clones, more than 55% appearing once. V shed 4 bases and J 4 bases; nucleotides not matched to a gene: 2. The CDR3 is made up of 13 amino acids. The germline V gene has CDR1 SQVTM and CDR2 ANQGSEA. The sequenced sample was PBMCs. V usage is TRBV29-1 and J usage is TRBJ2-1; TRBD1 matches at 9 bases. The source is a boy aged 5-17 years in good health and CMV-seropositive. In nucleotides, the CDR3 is TGCAGCGTTGGAGACAGGGGGTACAATGAGCAGTTCTTC. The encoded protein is CSVGDRGYNEQFF.